The present TCR beta chain was sequenced within a study of naive and memory T cell subsets. General study points: The power law exponent of TCR abundance differed between naive and memory cells.

This clonotype has just a few counts. Its antigen is not identified. Germline V gene lookup returns CDR1 WSHSY and CDR2 SAAADI. The CDR3 contains 14 residues. Trimming shortened V by 0 bases and J by 6 bases, and 11 bases separated the two germline ends. Two oligonucleotides, mixed equimolar, formed the beta constant-region primer covering TRBC1 and TRBC2. TCRdb re-derived calls from the UMI-ligation and nested PCR reads in MiXCR, one entry per CDR3 protein. The table shows 120,000 to 150,000 distinct CDR3 sequences, with over 15% occurring only once. Cells stained for CD3, CD4, CD8, CD45RA and CD27 were sorted into four subsets.

The sequenced sample consisted of naive CD4+ T cells from blood. The rearrangement uses TRBV10-2 and TRBJ1-1; no reliable D call. This receptor was obtained from a human donor in good health. The CDR3 region is CASSESRVSAEAFF. CDR3 nucleotides: TGCGCCAGCAGTGAGTCACGGGTTTCCGCTGAAGCTTTCTTT.